The rows below give T cell receptor beta chains drawn from one sample of a study of blood T cell repertoires in COVID-19. The table came from immunoSEQ multiplex PCR; TCRdb's copy has only in-frame clones and leaves some out. Here the sample spans roughly 200,000 clones, more than 80% being singletons. Material for sequencing was peripheral blood. These receptors all come from a woman aged 60-75 years with acute or convalescent COVID-19. Each CDR3 is given with its conserved first and last residue. The D gene is left open where the match is weak. Some rows have no size entry. The others give once, few or many, or a class for an expanded clone.

j_gene | v_gene | d_gene | abundance | CDR3aa | CDR3nt
TRBJ1-2 | TRBV25-1 | . | . | CASSETDGYTF | TGTGCCAGCAGTGAGACAGATGGCTACACCTTC
TRBJ2-2 | TRBV12-3/TRBV12-4 | . | . | CASSRHGTGELFF | TGTGCCAGCAGTCGTCACGGCACCGGGGAGCTGTTTTTT
TRBJ1-1 | TRBV28 | . | few | CASQVNTEAFF | TGTGCCAGCCAGGTGAACACTGAAGCTTTCTTT
TRBJ2-5 | TRBV6-1 | . | . | CASSEQGGGKETQYF | TGTGCCAGCAGTGAACAAGGGGGGGGAAAGGAGACCCAGTACTTC
TRBJ1-6 | TRBV15 | . | few | CATSRDLRREGSPLHF | TGTGCCACCAGCAGAGATCTCAGAAGGGAGGGATCACCCCTCCACTTT
TRBJ1-3 | TRBV2 | . | few | CASSVWGAPGNTIYF | TGTGCCAGCAGTGTCTGGGGCGCGCCTGGAAACACCATATATTTT
TRBJ2-3 | TRBV7-3 | . | . | CASSLQGTQYF | TGTGCCAGCAGCCTCCAGGGTACGCAGTATTTT
TRBJ2-1 | TRBV5-1 | TRBD2 | . | CASSGGLAFNEQFF | TGCGCCAGCAGCGGGGGACTAGCCTTCAATGAGCAGTTCTTC
TRBJ1-3 | TRBV9 | . | . | CASSVTGGNTIYF | TGTGCCAGCAGCGTAACAGGTGGAAACACCATATATTTT
TRBJ2-1 | TRBV15 | TRBD2 | . | CATSRSGLAEDNEQFF | TGTGCCACCAGCAGGTCGGGACTAGCGGAAGACAATGAGCAGTTCTTC
TRBJ2-1 | TRBV2 | . | . | CASSPSAYNEQFF | TGTGCCAGCAGCCCTAGCGCGTACAATGAGCAGTTCTTC
TRBJ1-3 | TRBV19 | . | . | CASSIVGGGHSGNTIYF | TGTGCCAGTAGTATAGTGGGGGGGGGACACTCTGGAAACACCATATATTTT
TRBJ2-2 | TRBV25-1 | . | . | CASSELVYRTGELFF | TGTGCCAGCAGTGAGTTAGTATACAGGACCGGGGAGCTGTTTTTT
TRBJ1-1 | TRBV6-6 | . | . | CASSYIGGGNTEAFF | TGTGCCAGCAGTTACATCGGGGGGGGAAACACTGAAGCTTTCTTT
TRBJ2-6 | TRBV7-2 | . | . | CASSLAHVAAGANVLTF | TGTGCCAGCAGCTTAGCGCACGTAGCGGCTGGGGCCAACGTCCTGACTTTC
TRBJ2-2 | TRBV30 | . | once | CAWSLTREFTGELFF | TGTGCCTGGAGTCTAACGAGGGAGTTCACCGGGGAGCTGTTTTTT
TRBJ2-1 | TRBV27 | TRBD1 | . | CASSLDRASYNEQFF | TGTGCCAGCAGTCTGGACAGGGCGTCCTACAATGAGCAGTTCTTC
TRBJ1-1 | TRBV3-1/TRBV3-2 | . | . | CASTPGGLGTEAFF | TGTGCCAGCACCCCTGGAGGGTTGGGCACTGAAGCTTTCTTT
TRBJ1-1 | TRBV28 | . | . | CASSLMAGATEAFF | TGTGCCAGCAGTTTAATGGCAGGGGCTACTGAAGCTTTCTTT
TRBJ2-7 | TRBV3-1/TRBV3-2 | TRBD2 | . | CASSHGAGVYEQYF | TGTGCCAGCAGCCATGGTGCGGGAGTCTACGAGCAGTACTTC
TRBJ1-2 | TRBV4-1 | TRBD1 | . | CASSQGDRGLDGYTF | TGCGCCAGCAGCCAAGGGGACAGGGGTTTAGATGGCTACACCTTC
TRBJ2-2 | TRBV4-2 | . | . | CARGASGNTGELFF | TGTGCCAGGGGGGCTAGCGGAAACACCGGGGAGCTGTTTTTT
TRBJ2-7 | TRBV6-1 | TRBD2 | . | CASSEGIAGGYEQYF | TGTGCCAGCAGTGAAGGGATAGCGGGGGGCTACGAGCAGTACTTC
TRBJ2-1 | TRBV3-1/TRBV3-2 | TRBD2 | . | CASSQRTSGGGDEQFF | TGTGCCAGCAGCCAACGGACTAGCGGGGGAGGTGATGAGCAGTTCTTC
TRBJ2-5 | TRBV7-2 | . | few | CASSLVHSQETQYF | TGTGCCAGCAGCTTAGTGCACAGTCAAGAGACCCAGTACTTC
TRBJ1-1 | TRBV6-5 | . | . | CASSYSSGSSAEAFF | TGTGCCAGCAGTTACTCGTCGGGGAGCAGTGCTGAAGCTTTCTTT
TRBJ2-1 | TRBV6-5 | TRBD1 | . | CASSYSGQIQTGQFF | TGTGCCAGCAGTTACTCGGGACAGATACAGACCGGGCAGTTCTTC
TRBJ1-2 | TRBV6-5 | . | . | CASRADSTRHGYTF | TGTGCCAGCAGGGCCGACAGCACCCGCCATGGCTACACCTTC
TRBJ2-7 | TRBV15 | . | . | CATSNLAYEQYF | TGTGCCACCAGCAACCTAGCCTACGAGCAGTACTTC
TRBJ2-7 | TRBV15 | . | . | CATSISTAGSVYEQYF | TGTGCCACCAGCATCTCGACGGCGGGAAGTGTCTACGAGCAGTACTTC
TRBJ2-3 | TRBV29-1 | . | . | CSVVMYTDTQYF | TGCAGCGTTGTAATGTACACAGATACGCAGTATTTT
TRBJ2-1 | TRBV5-1 | TRBD2 | . | CASSRGGSSYNEQFF | TGCGCCAGCAGCCGCGGGGGAAGCTCCTACAATGAGCAGTTCTTC
TRBJ2-7 | TRBV4-2 | . | . | CASSLPGMPGSYEQYF | TGTGCCAGCAGCCTCCCGGGGATGCCTGGATCCTACGAGCAGTACTTC
TRBJ1-1 | TRBV6-5 | . | once | CASSYTAGNTEAFF | TGTGCCAGCAGTTACACGGCAGGGAACACTGAAGCTTTCTTT
TRBJ1-3 | TRBV9 | . | . | CASSVAPSRGKGDTIYF | TGTGCCAGCAGCGTAGCCCCCAGCAGGGGCAAAGGGGACACCATATATTTT
TRBJ1-6 | TRBV5-1 | TRBD1 | . | CASSTRDRDSPLHF | TGCGCCAGCAGCACGCGGGACAGGGACTCACCCCTCCACTTT
TRBJ2-4 | TRBV27 | . | . | CASRADGYGAKNIQYF | TGTGCCAGCAGAGCCGACGGGTACGGAGCCAAAAACATTCAGTACTTC
TRBJ1-4 | TRBV11-2 | . | . | CASSSQGYKLFF | TGTGCCAGCAGCTCCCAGGGTTATAAACTGTTTTTT
TRBJ1-1 | TRBV19 | . | . | CASTRTANTEAFF | TGTGCCAGTACTCGGACAGCGAACACTGAAGCTTTCTTT
TRBJ1-1 | TRBV19 | TRBD1 | . | CASSSQQGASTEAFF | TGTGCCAGTAGTAGCCAACAGGGGGCGAGTACTGAAGCTTTCTTT
TRBJ2-1 | TRBV11-2 | . | . | CASSLGGLRAYNEQFF | TGTGCCAGCAGCTTAGGGGGGCTCCGGGCCTACAATGAGCAGTTCTTC
TRBJ2-1 | TRBV12-5 | TRBD2 | . | CASGPGLAGGTYNEQFF | TGTGCTAGTGGTCCGGGACTAGCGGGAGGTACCTACAATGAGCAGTTCTTC
TRBJ1-6 | TRBV5-1 | . | . | CASSYDSRNSPLHF | TGCGCCAGCAGCTACGACAGCAGGAATTCACCCCTCCACTTT
TRBJ1-2 | TRBV10-3 | TRBD1 | once | CAISGTGQAVDGYTF | TGTGCCATCAGTGGAACCGGACAGGCGGTCGATGGCTACACCTTC
TRBJ1-2 | TRBV5-6 | TRBD1 | . | CASSRRDRAHGYTF | TGTGCCAGCAGCCGACGGGACAGGGCTCATGGCTACACCTTC
TRBJ2-7 | TRBV10-3 | TRBD1 | few | CAPTGGHYEQYF | TGTGCCCCGACAGGGGGTCACTACGAGCAGTACTTC
TRBJ2-2 | TRBV5-1 | . | few | CASSLVSGELFF | TGCGCCAGCAGCTTGGTATCCGGGGAGCTGTTTTTT
TRBJ1-5 | TRBV19 | TRBD1 | . | CASTTGETDQPQHF | TGTGCCAGTACAACAGGGGAAACGGATCAGCCCCAGCATTTT
TRBJ1-4 | TRBV5-1 | . | once | CASSPTYREGEKLFF | TGCGCCAGCAGCCCTACCTACAGGGAAGGAGAAAAACTGTTTTTT
TRBJ1-1 | TRBV10-3 | TRBD1 | few | CAISATGKNTEAFF | TGTGCCATCAGTGCGACAGGGAAGAACACTGAAGCTTTCTTT
TRBJ2-2 | TRBV3-1/TRBV3-2 | . | . | CASSQVLLNTGELFF | TGTGCCAGCAGCCAAGTACTTCTGAACACCGGGGAGCTGTTTTTT